These 24 T cell receptor beta chains originate from one sample sequenced in a study of blood T cells in healthy people across ages. The second PCR ran roughly 6 to 11 cycles with a sample-barcoded 5' primer and J-beta primers. TCRdb reprocessed the 5' RACE reads with MiXCR, giving one entry per CDR3 protein. The table lists some 900,000 distinct CDR3 sequences, around 49% of them singletons. The sample comprised blood. Receptors originate from a man younger than 45 in good health.

This clonotype was detected once. This rearrangement joins TRBV10-3 to TRBJ1-4, with 7 bases that match TRBD1. Germline V lookup: CDR1 ENHRY, CDR2 SYGVKD. The CDR3 has 15 amino acids. Unmatched junction bases numbered 9, after V lost 6 bases and J lost 5 bases. The DNA of the CDR3 is TGTGCCATCAGCGAATCGGACAGGCCGAATGAAAAACTGTTTTTT. This sequence encodes CAISESDRPNEKLFF.

The chain links TRBV5-6 to TRBJ1-1, with 9 nucleotides matching TRBD1. The J segment lost 4 bases and the V segment lost 3 bases, leaving 10 bases of the junction unmatched. There are 16 residues in the CDR3. The germline gives CDR1 SGHDT, CDR2 YYEEEE. DNA of the CDR3: TGTGCCAGCAGCTACCGGGACAGGGTATTTGGCACTGAAGCTTTCTTT. Amino acid sequence: CASSYRDRVFGTEAFF.

The rearrangement joins TRBV20-1 to TRBJ1-1; D is uncertain. CDR1 is DFQATT, CDR2 SNEGSKA, per germline (reference sequence). CDR3 length: 14 residues. Trimming cost V 0 bases and J 2 bases, with 10 bases left between them. For the CDR3, the DNA is TGCAGTGCTAGAGATCCCAGGTTAAACACTGAAGCTTTCTTT. The encoded protein is CSARDPRLNTEAFF.

This clonotype was observed a handful of times. The J gene is TRBJ2-1, the V gene TRBV6-2 or TRBV6-3, with 9 positions matching TRBD2. The ends lost 8 bases at V and 9 bases at J; junction bases unmatched: 14. In germline, CDR1 is MNHEY, CDR2 SVGEGT. The CDR3 is 15 residues long. In nucleotides, the CDR3 is TGTGCCAGCCGTGCGGGGGGGTCCCCTGTGCTTGAGCAGTTCTTC. Residues: CASRAGGSPVLEQFF.

This chain connects TRBV10-3 to TRBJ2-7; maybe TRBD1 (6 bases). Germline V CDR1 and CDR2: ENHRY, SYGVKD. The CDR3 contains 15 residues. Trimming stripped 6 bases from V and 0 bases from J, with 15 bases between. CDR3 residues: CAISGGQPNSYEQYF. In DNA form, the CDR3 reads TGTGCCATCAGCGGCGGACAGCCCAACTCCTACGAGCAGTACTTC.

The CDR3 spells CASKDRALPQHF. As DNA, the CDR3 is TGTGCCAGCAAAGACAGGGCTCTGCCCCAGCATTTT. V is TRBV6-6 and J is TRBJ1-5, with 7 bases identical to TRBD1. The V segment lost 7 bases and the J segment 9 bases; nucleotides outside the gene matches: 6. Germline CDR1 is MNHNY and CDR2 is SVGAGI (reference sequence). The CDR3 length is 12 residues.

The chain joins TRBV28 to TRBJ2-3; TRBD2 is a possible D gene (6 bases). This CDR3 is 18 amino acids long. Germline values: CDR1 MDHEN, CDR2 SYDVKM. The V and J ends lost 4 bases and 1 base respectively, with 21 bases between them. CDR3 in DNA: TGTGCCAGCAGTTCTTGGGGACTGGCAGACACCGGCACAGATACGCAGTATTTT. It yields the protein CASSSWGLADTGTDTQYF.

The V gene is TRBV5-1, the J gene TRBJ2-3; no reliable D call. The ends were cut back, 0 bases at V and 0 bases at J, with 8 bases in the middle. CDR3 length: 15 amino acids. Germline V gene lookup returns CDR1 SGHRS and CDR2 YFSETQ. CDR3 region: CASSLALDSTDTQYF. The DNA for the CDR3 is TGCGCCAGCAGCTTGGCCTTGGACAGCACAGATACGCAGTATTTT. The full variable domain, with the rest looked up from reference TRBV5-1 and TRBJ2-3, is KAGVTQTPRYLIKTRGQQVTLSCSPISGHRSVSWYQQTPGQGLQFLFEYFSETQRNKGNFPGRFSGRQFSNSRSEMNVSTLELGDSALYLCASSLALDSTDTQYFGPGTRLTVL.

This clonotype has just a few counts. The chain links TRBV4-1 to TRBJ2-1; TRBD1 aligns across 7 bases. V lost 5 bases, J lost 10 bases, and 8 bases stayed unmatched. This CDR3 is built from 13 residues. Germline values: CDR1 MGHRA, CDR2 YSYEKL. The CDR3 coding sequence is TGCGCCAGCAGCGGGACAGACTACAGGGAGCAGTTCTTC. Protein: CASSGTDYREQFF.

The V and J genes are TRBV7-9 and TRBJ1-6; D perhaps matches TRBD1 (5 bases). The CDR3 covers 18 residues. Germline lookup yields CDR1 SEHNR and CDR2 FQNEAQ (reference sequence). Between the trimmed V and J ends, which lost 6 bases and 5 bases, there was a span of 23 bases. The CDR3 DNA follows: TGTGCCAGCAGTCCTCCATTCAGGGCTGCATCTAATAATTCACCCCTCCACTTT. It is translated as CASSPPFRAASNNSPLHF.

The sample holds a few counts of this clonotype. The V gene is TRBV28, the J gene TRBJ2-3, with TRBD2 identical over 8 bases. Germline-derived CDR1 and CDR2 are MDHEN and SYDVKM. This CDR3 region has 18 residues. V was clipped by 5 bases and J by 0 bases; unmatched bases: 13. CDR3 bases: TGTGCCAGCAGTGACTTAGACGTAGCGGGGACTAGCACAGATACGCAGTATTTT. Translating gives CASSDLDVAGTSTDTQYF.

A word on this clonotype: This clone may be a read error of a much larger clone one base away. V is TRBV2 and J is TRBJ1-1, with unresolved D. This CDR3 has 14 amino acids. With 4 bases removed from V and 10 bases from J, the gap between germline ends came to 19 bases. CDR1 and CDR2 (germline): SNHLY, FYNNEI. In nucleotides, the CDR3 is TGTGCCAGCAGTGGAACCGGTGGGAAACTGGGAGCTTTCTTT. This translates into CASSGTGGKLGAFF.

This clonotype was detected a few times. The chain has TRBV19 and TRBJ1-2; no clear D gene. Germline CDR1 is LNHDA and CDR2 is SQIVND (reference sequence). CDR3 length: 11 residues. CDR3 nucleotide sequence: TGTGCGTGCCGTCGGGAGAGGAGCTACACCTTC. Its protein product is CACRRERSYTF. The complete variable domain, with remaining parts taken from reference TRBV19 and TRBJ1-2, reads DGGITQSPKYLFRKEGQNVTLSCEQNLNHDAMYWYRQDPGQGLRLIYYSQIVNDFQKGDIAEGYSVSREKKESFPLTVTSAQKNPTAFYLCACRRERSYTFGSGTRLTVV.

This clonotype was counted at least ten times. The V call is TRBV20-1, the J call TRBJ2-5, with D hard to call. The CDR3 is 13 amino acids. The V gene's germline CDR1 is DFQATT and CDR2 SNEGSKA (reference sequence). V lost 6 bases and J 1 base, leaving 12 bases between the germline ends. The CDR3 here is CSARWAAQETQYF. Written as DNA, the CDR3 is TGCAGTGCCAGATGGGCCGCCCAAGAGACCCAGTACTTC.

This clonotype has only a few counts. The rearrangement uses TRBV12-3 or TRBV12-4 and TRBJ2-3, with D possibly being TRBD2 (5 bases). The ends were cut back, 10 bases at V and 4 bases at J, with 18 bases in the middle. The CDR3 length is 14 residues. This CDR3 reads CAIAAVSGADTQYF. The DNA of the CDR3 is TGTGCCATCGCAGCGGTGTCAGGTGCAGATACGCAGTATTTT.

This chain links TRBV6-1 with TRBJ2-7; D not resolved. V gave up 5 bases and J gave up 3 bases, with 11 bases separating them. This CDR3 is built from 13 residues. Germline CDR1 and CDR2: MNHNS and SASEGT. The CDR3 nucleotides read TGTGCCAGCAGTATCAACAGAGACTACGAGCAGTACTTC. Translated, it gives CASSINRDYEQYF.

This clonotype was counted many times. The gene calls are TRBV12-3 or TRBV12-4 and TRBJ2-3; TRBD1 is a possible D gene (8 bases). V shed 11 bases and J shed 4 bases, with 19 bases lying between them. The CDR3 covers 14 residues. The CDR3 DNA reads TGTGCCGCGGGAGACAGGGGTGTAGCAGATACGCAGTATTTT. Translating gives CAAGDRGVADTQYF.

Only a few counts were recorded for this clonotype. The J gene is TRBJ2-7, the V gene TRBV11-3; D remains ambiguous. The V gene's germline CDR1 is SGHNT and CDR2 YENEEA. The CDR3 contains 14 residues. The germline V and J ends were trimmed by 5 bases and 0 bases, with 11 bases remaining between them. The CDR3 loop reads CASSQLMSSYEQYF. Here the CDR3 DNA reads TGTGCCAGCAGCCAATTGATGAGCTCCTACGAGCAGTACTTC.

This sequence joins TRBV15 and TRBJ2-5; 11 bases fit TRBD2. The ends lost 0 bases at V and 2 bases at J; junction bases unmatched: 8. Germline assignment: CDR1 LNHNV and CDR2 YYDKDF (reference sequence). The CDR3 covers 18 residues. The CDR3 sequence: CATSRDRKLAGDQETQYF. CDR3 nucleotides: TGTGCCACCAGCAGAGATCGAAAACTAGCGGGGGATCAAGAGACCCAGTACTTC.

This clonotype occurred a few times. The chain combines TRBV3-1 with TRBJ2-7; no firm D call. The length of the CDR3 is 15 residues. V was trimmed by 5 bases and J by 2 bases, leaving 16 bases between them. Germline V lookup: CDR1 LGHDT, CDR2 YNNKEL (reference sequence). The CDR3 DNA sequence: TGTGCCAGCAGCGAAACAGTGGGCCCAACCTACGAGCAGTACTTC. Translation: CASSETVGPTYEQYF.

The DNA of the CDR3 is TGCAGTGCTAGAGCTCTAGCGGGGGGAGAATCCTACAATGAGCAGTTCTTC. It yields the protein CSARALAGGESYNEQFF. The V and J genes are TRBV20-1 and TRBJ2-1; 11 bases agree with TRBD2. Germline assignment: CDR1 DFQATT and CDR2 SNEGSKA (reference sequence). The CDR3 has 17 amino acids. V trimming: 1 base; J trimming: 1 base; junction bases outside the gene matches: 6.

The rearrangement uses TRBV25-1 and TRBJ2-7, with D perhaps being TRBD1 or TRBD2 (6 bases each). Trimming removed 4 bases from V and 7 bases from J, with 17 bases in between. CDR1 MGHDK and CDR2 SYGVNS come from the germline V gene. CDR3 length: 14 residues. The CDR3 coding sequence is TGTGCCAGCAGTGGGATTACAGGGAGGTGGGAGCAGTACTTC. Translation gives CASSGITGRWEQYF.

This clonotype was seen a few times. This chain connects TRBV27 to TRBJ2-5, with D maybe TRBD1 (6 bases). Germline V gene sequence: CDR1 MNHEY, CDR2 SMNVEV (reference sequence). The CDR3 runs to 14 residues. V was clipped by 2 bases and J by 6 bases, with 13 bases between them. CDR3 DNA sequence: TGTGCCAGCAGTTTAGCAGGGGCCGGTCAGACCCAGTACTTC. Its protein product is CASSLAGAGQTQYF.

The chain couples TRBV28 to TRBJ1-4, with D unclear. Trimming shortened V by 3 bases and J by 7 bases, and 12 bases separated the two germline ends. Per the germline V gene, CDR1 is MDHEN and CDR2 is SYDVKM. This CDR3 is built from 14 residues. This CDR3 reads CASSLSGLREKLFF. The CDR3 DNA follows: TGTGCCAGCAGTTTGTCCGGACTTCGTGAAAAACTGTTTTTT.